These T cell receptor beta chains were read from a single sample in a study of Ad26.COV2.S vaccination and SARS-CoV-2 variants. TCRdb's copy holds only in-frame clones and misses some; the assay was immunoSEQ multiplex PCR. The repertoire holds hundreds of thousands of clones, with about 90% as singletons. The specimen comprised peripheral blood, sampled in a trial of Ad26.COV2.S vaccine versus placebo. The receptors come from a person aged 18-65 years who received the Ad26.COV2.S COVID-19 vaccine or a placebo. CDR3s include the opening cysteine and the closing phenylalanine or tryptophan. D genes are given only for firm matches. Some rows mark clone size as missing; the rest say once, few, many or name a class of expanded clone.

j_gene,d_gene,v_gene,abundance,CDR3nt,CDR3aa
TRBJ2-1,TRBD2,TRBV4-2,once,TGTGCCAGCAGCCAAAATGCCTTGGGACTAGCGGTCTACAATGAGCAGTTCTTC,CASSQNALGLAVYNEQFF
TRBJ1-1,NA,TRBV7-8,NA,TGTGCCAGCAGCTTAGGAGGGGGCACTGAAGCTTTCTTT,CASSLGGGTEAFF
TRBJ1-1,NA,TRBV30,once,TGTGCCTGGTGCAGGGACCTGAACACTGAAGCTTTCTTT,CAWCRDLNTEAFF
TRBJ2-1,TRBD2,TRBV7-2,NA,TGTGCCAGCAGCTCTCACGTCCGTGCAGCGGGAGGGCCGGTTGAGCAGTTCTTC,CASSSHVRAAGGPVEQFF
TRBJ1-5,NA,TRBV6-6,once,TGTGCCAGCAGTCCCCACGCGGGGGGGGATAGCAATCAGCCCCAGCATTTT,CASSPHAGGDSNQPQHF
TRBJ1-2,TRBD1,TRBV29-1,NA,TGCAGCGTTGTGAGGGGGCCCTATGGCTACACCTTC,CSVVRGPYGYTF
TRBJ1-5,TRBD1,TRBV6-6,NA,TGTGCCAGCAGCCTTCACAGGGGAAACGGCAATCAGCCCCAGCATTTT,CASSLHRGNGNQPQHF
TRBJ2-7,TRBD1,TRBV19,NA,TGTGCCAGTAGTACCTCCCGGGGACAGCCGTTCTACGAGCAGTACTTC,CASSTSRGQPFYEQYF
TRBJ2-7,TRBD2,TRBV6-2/TRBV6-3,NA,TGTGCCAGCAGTTACGCAGGACTAGCGGATTACGAGCAGTACTTC,CASSYAGLADYEQYF
TRBJ1-1,NA,TRBV5-1,NA,TGCGCCAGCAGCTTGGGACCTAGGGACACTGAAGCTTTCTTT,CASSLGPRDTEAFF
TRBJ1-2,NA,TRBV5-1,NA,TGCGCCAGCAGCCAGGGTGGCGGCTATGGCTACACCTTC,CASSQGGGYGYTF
TRBJ2-5,NA,TRBV5-1,NA,TGCGCCAGCAGCTTGGTCGGGCAGCCGGTCAGGGAGACCCAGTACTTC,CASSLVGQPVRETQYF
TRBJ2-2,TRBD1,TRBV27,NA,TGTGCCAGCAAAAAAACCGGGACAGGGAGGGTCCGGGAGCTGTTTTTT,CASKKTGTGRVRELFF
TRBJ2-6,NA,TRBV6-2/TRBV6-3,few,TGTGCCAGCAGCGCGGGCATGGGGGCCAACGTCCTGACTTTC,CASSAGMGANVLTF
TRBJ2-7,NA,TRBV10-1,NA,TGCGCCAGCAGTGATTGGGGGTTGGGGGGCAGCGACGAGCAGTACTTC,CASSDWGLGGSDEQYF
TRBJ2-5,NA,TRBV24-1,NA,TGTGCCACCAGTGTCGTGACAGACGGGGAGACCCAGTACTTC,CATSVVTDGETQYF
TRBJ2-7,TRBD2,TRBV19,NA,TGTGCCAGTAGTATTGGGGGGGGGAGTAGCGGGAGATACGAGCAGTACTTC,CASSIGGGSSGRYEQYF
TRBJ2-7,TRBD2,TRBV27,NA,TGTGCCAGCAGTCTCCTTTGGACTAGCGGGCTGTTCTACGAGCAGTACTTC,CASSLLWTSGLFYEQYF
TRBJ1-6,NA,TRBV2,NA,TGTGCCAGCAGCGCACAACCTTCACCCCTCCACTTT,CASSAQPSPLHF
TRBJ1-6,NA,TRBV3-1/TRBV3-2,few,TGTGCCAGCAGCAGATCCCCAGGGGATTCACCCCTCCACTTT,CASSRSPGDSPLHF
TRBJ2-7,NA,TRBV5-6,NA,TGTGCCAGCAGCTTACAGGGTCCCTACGAGCAGTACTTC,CASSLQGPYEQYF
TRBJ2-1,NA,TRBV7-8,NA,TGTGCCAGCAGCCACAATGAGCAGTTCTTC,CASSHNEQFF
TRBJ2-1,TRBD2,TRBV5-1,NA,TGCGCCAGCAGCCCCCTCCTGCGGGGGGCGAATGAGCAGTTCTTC,CASSPLLRGANEQFF
TRBJ2-1,NA,TRBV18,NA,TGTGCCAGCTCACCAGACCGTGGGCAGTTCTTC,CASSPDRGQFF
TRBJ1-2,NA,TRBV7-2,NA,TGTGCCAGCAGCTTAATGCGGACTGGCGCCTCCGTCTATGGCTACACCTTC,CASSLMRTGASVYGYTF
TRBJ2-1,TRBD2,TRBV6-4,NA,TGTGCCAGCAGTTCCGGGACTAGCGGGATTAAATCGAATGAGCAGTTCTTC,CASSSGTSGIKSNEQFF
TRBJ1-6,NA,TRBV5-1,NA,TGCGCCAGCAGCCTAGTACACAGGGTGAAGAATTCACCCCTCCACTTT,CASSLVHRVKNSPLHF
TRBJ1-3,TRBD1,TRBV2,NA,TGTGCCAGCAGCACCGACAGGGTAGCTGGAAACACCATATATTTT,CASSTDRVAGNTIYF
TRBJ2-3,NA,TRBV3-1/TRBV3-2,NA,TGTGCCAGCAGCCAAGATCTTCATGGAGGCACAGATACGCAGTATTTT,CASSQDLHGGTDTQYF
TRBJ2-7,TRBD1,TRBV27,NA,TGTGCCAGCAGTCCCCAACAGGGGTTCACCTACGAGCAGTACTTC,CASSPQQGFTYEQYF
TRBJ2-1,TRBD2,TRBV11-3,NA,TGTGCCAGCAGCTTTGGAGCGGGACGTTCCTACAATGAGCAGTTCTTC,CASSFGAGRSYNEQFF
TRBJ1-1,NA,TRBV7-9,NA,TGTGCCAGCAGCTTAGCGCTCCGTCTTGAAGCTTTCTTT,CASSLALRLEAFF
TRBJ2-1,TRBD2,TRBV2,NA,TGTGCCATCGCGGGGGCTAGCGGGTACAATGAGCAGTTCTTC,CAIAGASGYNEQFF
TRBJ2-7,TRBD1,TRBV4-1,few,TGCGCCAGCAGCCAAGAAGAGGGGACAGTCTCCTACGAGCAGTACTTC,CASSQEEGTVSYEQYF
TRBJ2-3,NA,TRBV7-3,NA,TGTGCCAGCAGCTTAAACGACTGGGATACGCAGTATTTT,CASSLNDWDTQYF
TRBJ2-5,NA,TRBV4-3,NA,TGCGCCAGCAGCCCGTTTGGGGGGGGCGAGACCCAGTACTTC,CASSPFGGGETQYF
TRBJ2-3,NA,TRBV4-3,NA,TGCGCCAGCAGCCGTAGCTGGGCGGGCGCAGATACGCAGTATTTT,CASSRSWAGADTQYF
TRBJ2-3,NA,TRBV10-3,NA,TGTGCCATCAGTGATCCCCGGGGGCCCCCCACAGATACGCAGTATTTT,CAISDPRGPPTDTQYF
TRBJ2-1,TRBD2,TRBV18,NA,TGTGCCAGCTCACCACGGGGACTAGCCTCGGCCAATGAGCAGTTCTTC,CASSPRGLASANEQFF
TRBJ1-4,NA,TRBV5-1,NA,TGCGCCAGCAGCTTGGTGCCGGCCGATGGGGAAAAACTGTTTTTT,CASSLVPADGEKLFF